This T cell receptor beta chain was found in a study of T cell responses to AZD1222 COVID-19 vaccine. Sequencing was performed with immunoSEQ multiplex PCR; in TCRdb, only in-frame clones are kept and a portion is missing. The data hold 100,000 or so clones, with around nine tenths observed a single time. The study's findings and limits: Donors were largely white British and mainly female; clonal diversity was possibly underestimated.

CDR1 is MNHEY, CDR2 SVGAGI, per germline. Trimming left V 6 bases short and J 2 bases short, with 8 bases between. The CDR3 consists of 12 residues. In the case of this clone: Its antigen is unknown.

The chain joins TRBV6-5 to TRBJ2-7; D is uncertain. Material: peripheral blood, obtained 28 days after the second AZD1222 dose. The clonotype comes from an adult who received the AZD1222 COVID-19 vaccine. The CDR3 sequence is CASRNRAYEQYF. In DNA, the CDR3 is TGTGCCAGCAGGAACAGAGCCTACGAGCAGTACTTC.